These 24 T cell receptor beta chains were sequenced from one sample in a study of OX40 agonist ivuxolimab in advanced cancers. Clones were sequenced by immunoSEQ multiplex PCR, and TCRdb holds only the in-frame ones, with some missing. The sample records 55,000 to 60,000 clones, roughly four fifths being singletons. This specimen was CD4+ or CD8+ T cells sorted from blood, taken in a trial of the OX40 agonist ivuxolimab. These receptors all come from an adult with an advanced solid tumor such as melanoma, head and neck, liver or kidney cancer.

This chain links TRBV6-1 with TRBJ1-2; D unresolved. The CDR3 extends over 14 amino acids. Deletions cut 1 base from V and 0 bases from J, with 6 bases between. Germline CDR1 is MNHNS and CDR2 is SASEGT. As DNA, the CDR3 is TGTGCCAGCAGTGAAGGGCCAGCTAACTATGGCTACACCTTC. It specifies CASSEGPANYGYTF.

The table lists this clone with a few counts. The chain carries TRBV5-1 and TRBJ1-3, with TRBD1 matching over 10 bases. The trim removed 0 bases at V and 0 bases at J, leaving 6 bases unmatched. CDR3 size: 18 residues. CDR1 and CDR2 (germline): SGHRS, YFSETQ. The CDR3 is CASSLGDRGPVSGNTIYF. The CDR3 nucleotides are TGCGCCAGCAGCTTGGGGGACAGGGGTCCAGTCTCTGGAAACACCATATATTTT.

This chain uses TRBV29-1 with TRBJ2-7, with TRBD1 matching 9 bases. From germline, CDR1 is SQVTM and CDR2 ANQGSEA. The CDR3 sequence is 13 residues long. J was trimmed by 1 base and V by 5 bases; bases with no gene match: 3. CDR3 in amino acids: CSVSGQGSYEQYF. The CDR3 bases are TGCAGCGTTTCGGGACAGGGATCCTACGAGCAGTACTTC.

The genes are TRBV23-1 and TRBJ2-4; D remains ambiguous. TRBV23-1 is flagged as an ORF with uncertain function. V was trimmed by 0 bases and J by 0 bases, leaving 18 bases between them. This CDR3 has 19 amino acids. The CDR3 here is CASSQSRVGPLEAKNIQYF. CDR3 in DNA: TGCGCCAGCAGTCAATCAAGGGTAGGGCCCCTTGAAGCCAAAAACATTCAGTACTTC.

The genes are TRBV5-1 and TRBJ2-2; D might be TRBD1 (7 bases). V lost 3 bases to trimming and J lost 8 bases, with 17 bases between them. CDR1 and CDR2 from the germline V gene are SGHRS and YFSETQ. CDR3 length: 15 residues. The CDR3 bases are TGCGCCAGCAGCTCACACACAGGGGAGGAGGGGGAGCTGTTTTTT. Its protein is CASSSHTGEEGELFF.

Written as DNA, the CDR3 is TGCGCCAGCAGCCAGGAAGGATATCAGCCCCAGCATTTT. It codes for CASSQEGYQPQHF. This chain joins TRBV4-1 and TRBJ1-5; no reliable D call. The CDR3 totals 13 residues. The V and J ends lost 3 bases and 5 bases respectively, with 8 bases between them. In germline, CDR1 is MGHRA, CDR2 YSYEKL.

This chain connects TRBV29-1 to TRBJ1-5; 8 bases are shared with TRBD1. The V gene's germline CDR1 is SQVTM and CDR2 ANQGSEA. The CDR3 is 14 amino acids. With 5 bases clipped from V and 3 bases from J, the junction kept 6 bases outside the gene matches. Written as DNA, the CDR3 is TGCAGCGTTACGACAGGGGCGGCCAATCAGCCCCAGCATTTT. Translation gives CSVTTGAANQPQHF.

The chain employs TRBV7-9 and TRBJ2-7; 7 bases agree with TRBD1. The length of the CDR3 is 14 residues. Germline CDR1 and CDR2: SEHNR and FQNEAQ (reference sequence). The ends lost 1 base at V and 6 bases at J; junction bases unmatched: 6. CDR3 residues: CASSLVQNRGEQYF. For the CDR3, the DNA is TGTGCCAGCAGCTTAGTACAGAACAGGGGCGAGCAGTACTTC.

The chain is built from TRBV29-1 and TRBJ1-5; TRBD1 might be the D (6 bases). The V gene's germline CDR1 is SQVTM and CDR2 ANQGSEA. V lost 5 bases to trimming and J lost 9 bases, with 11 bases between them. The CDR3 spans 11 residues. CDR3 sequence: CSVQEGGPQHF. CDR3 DNA: TGCAGCGTTCAGGAGGGGGGGCCCCAGCATTTT. Using reference TRBV29-1 and TRBJ1-5 for the parts outside the CDR3, the full variable domain is SAVISQKPSRDICQRGTSLTIQCQVDSQVTMMFWYRQQPGQSLTLIATANQGSEATYESGFVIDKFPISRPNLTFSTLTVSNMSPEDSSIYLCSVQEGGPQHFGDGTRLSIL.

The V call is TRBV6-4, the J call TRBJ1-6; 8 positions match TRBD1. The CDR3 sequence is 21 residues long. The germline gives CDR1 MRHNA, CDR2 SNTAGT. Losses at the gene ends were 2 bases for V and 3 bases for J; bases not matched to a gene: 18. CDR3 sequence reads: CASSDPAVCDRGLFYNSPLHF. As DNA, the CDR3 is TGTGCCAGCAGTGACCCCGCCGTTTGTGACAGGGGCCTTTTCTATAATTCACCCCTCCACTTT.

J is TRBJ2-3 and V is TRBV25-1; D uncertain. This CDR3 comprises 13 residues. V lost 6 bases, J lost 0 bases, and 7 bases lay in between. CDR1 is MGHDK, CDR2 SYGVNS, per germline. The CDR3 nucleotides read TGTGCCAGCAGCACGACTAGCACAGATACGCAGTATTTT. Protein product: CASSTTSTDTQYF.

V is TRBV10-3 and J is TRBJ2-3; weak D call: TRBD1 (7 bases). The V gene's germline CDR1 is ENHRY and CDR2 SYGVKD. V lost 10 bases and J lost 3, with 17 bases in between. This CDR3 is 14 amino acids long. CDR3 residues: CATTGRPRTDTQYF. The CDR3 nucleotides read TGTGCCACGACAGGGAGGCCGAGGACAGATACGCAGTATTTT.

The chain is built from TRBV19 and TRBJ2-7; TRBD1 matches at 11 bases. This CDR3 comprises 15 residues. Unmatched junction bases numbered 9, after V lost 5 bases and J lost 6 bases. Germline V gives CDR1 LNHDA, CDR2 SQIVND (reference sequence). This CDR3 reads CASSLGMGQGGEQYF. As DNA, the CDR3 is TGTGCCAGTAGTCTCGGGATGGGACAGGGGGGCGAGCAGTACTTC. Full variable domain (remainder filled in from reference TRBV19 and TRBJ2-7): DGGITQSPKYLFRKEGQNVTLSCEQNLNHDAMYWYRQDPGQGLRLIYYSQIVNDFQKGDIAEGYSVSREKKESFPLTVTSAQKNPTAFYLCASSLGMGQGGEQYFGPGTRLTVT.

The V gene is TRBV5-6, the J gene TRBJ2-2; 8 bases match TRBD1. Germline trimming cut 5 bases from V and 7 bases from J; bases unmatched to any gene: 10. CDR1 SGHDT and CDR2 YYEEEE come from the germline V gene. The CDR3 contains 15 residues. The CDR3 sequence: CASSKGQGWNGELFF. DNA of the CDR3: TGTGCCAGCAGTAAAGGACAGGGTTGGAACGGGGAGCTGTTTTTT.

The chain recombines TRBV19 with TRBJ1-2; 8 nucleotides agree with TRBD1. Germline V gene sequence: CDR1 LNHDA, CDR2 SQIVND (reference sequence). This CDR3 region has 15 residues. V dropped 5 bases and J dropped 1; count of bases not matched to a gene: 6. CDR3 sequence: CASSDWTGINYGYTF. CDR3 DNA: TGTGCCAGTAGTGACTGGACAGGGATTAACTATGGCTACACCTTC.

This rearrangement joins TRBV4-1 to TRBJ1-3, with D possibly matching TRBD1 (5 bases). The CDR3 contains 16 residues. Trimming stripped 4 bases from V and 1 base from J, with 14 bases between. Looked up from germline, CDR1 is MGHRA and CDR2 is YSYEKL. The CDR3 sequence: CASSPLGRLSGNTIYF. The DNA for the CDR3 is TGCGCCAGCAGCCCCCTGGGGCGGCTTTCTGGAAACACCATATATTTT.

The table lists this clone with a count of one. The V call is TRBV20-1, the J call TRBJ1-5; D is undetermined. The CDR3 sequence is 10 residues long. V was pared by 6 bases and J by 4 bases, with 4 bases between. The germline gives CDR1 DFQATT, CDR2 SNEGSKA (reference sequence). CDR3 sequence: CSAQNQPQHF. CDR3 nucleotide sequence: TGCAGTGCCCAGAATCAGCCCCAGCATTTT.

The rearrangement links TRBV6-1 to TRBJ1-5; D remains unclear. CDR3 size: 14 residues. The germline V gene encodes CDR1 MNHNS and CDR2 SASEGT. V lost 6 bases and J lost 6, with 15 bases in between. CDR3 DNA sequence: TGTGCCAGCAGCCCCGGGCCTTACCTTCAGCCCCAGCATTTT. Protein: CASSPGPYLQPQHF.

This sequence joins TRBV21-1 and TRBJ1-2. TRBV21-1 is described as a pseudogene. The CDR3 has 16 amino acids. CDR3 DNA sequence: TGTGCCAGCAGCAAAGACGGCGGCTTCGCTAACTATGGCTACACCTTC. Translating gives CASSKDGGFANYGYTF.

The CDR3 DNA is TGTGCCAGTACCCTTTTCTCGGGGGGCGGGAGCTCCTACAATGAGCAGTTCTTC. This codes for CASTLFSGGGSSYNEQFF. This sequence joins TRBV19 and TRBJ2-1; possible D gene TRBD2, 7 bases. Germline V gene data show CDR1 as LNHDA and CDR2 as SQIVND (reference sequence). This CDR3 has 18 amino acids. V shed 7 bases and J shed 0 bases, with 22 bases lying between them.

The chain uses TRBV12-5 and TRBJ1-2; D is ambiguous. The CDR3 is 12 amino acids. Germline CDR1 LGHNT, CDR2 FRNRAP. V lost 6 bases, J lost 4 bases, and 9 bases lay in between. DNA of the CDR3: TGTGCTAGTGGAACGGACGGCTATGGCTACACCTTC. This sequence encodes CASGTDGYGYTF.

The chain links TRBV4-1 to TRBJ2-1; the match to TRBD1 covers 7 bases. The CDR3 sequence is 21 residues long. Germline values: CDR1 MGHRA, CDR2 YSYEKL. Germline trimming cut 0 bases from V and 8 bases from J; bases unmatched to any gene: 25. The CDR3 region has the DNA TGCGCCAGCAGCCAAGATTTCATTCCCGTGAGGGACAGACGACGGAAAGATGAGCAGTTCTTC. Its protein product is CASSQDFIPVRDRRRKDEQFF.

The chain links TRBV2 to TRBJ2-2; no definite D call. Per germline, CDR1 SNHLY and CDR2 FYNNEI. With 1 base removed from V and 3 bases from J, the gap between germline ends came to 9 bases. There are 15 residues in the CDR3. CDR3 in amino acids: CASSEELGHTGELFF. CDR3 sequence (DNA): TGTGCCAGCAGTGAAGAGTTGGGCCACACCGGGGAGCTGTTTTTT.

V usage is TRBV5-1 and J usage is TRBJ2-7, with D tentatively TRBD1 or TRBD2 (6 bases each). With 0 bases removed from V and 2 bases from J, the gap between germline ends came to 9 bases. Per the germline V gene, CDR1 is SGHRS and CDR2 is YFSETQ. The CDR3 is 14 amino acids. The CDR3 DNA follows: TGCGCCAGCAGCTTGGAGGGGGGTCCCTACGAGCAGTACTTC. It specifies CASSLEGGPYEQYF.